This TCR beta chain was recorded in a study of OX40 agonist ivuxolimab in advanced cancers. Germline-derived CDR1 and CDR2 are PRHDT and FYEKMQ (reference sequence). This CDR3 is 16 amino acids long. V lost 6 bases and J lost 4; bases outside the gene matches: 9. The sample holds a few counts of this clone. Profiled with immunoSEQ multiplex PCR; TCRdb holds only in-frame clones, not every one. The table records approximately 38,000 clones, 92% of them present only once. This chain uses TRBV13 with TRBJ2-3; 11 bases line up with TRBD2. The sequencing used CD4+ or CD8+ T cells sorted from blood, collected in a trial of the OX40 agonist ivuxolimab. The source is an adult with an advanced solid tumor such as melanoma, head and neck, liver or kidney cancer. CDR3 DNA: TGTGCCAGCAGTTATCTTAGCGGGAGGGAGCCAGATACGCAGTATTTT. Translating gives CASSYLSGREPDTQYF.